The 23 T cell receptor beta chains presented below share a single source sample, sequenced in a study of blood T cell repertoires in COVID-19. Assay: immunoSEQ multiplex PCR; the TCRdb copy retains only in-frame clones and omits some. The repertoire holds over 300,000 clones, roughly 88% seen once, with 0.97% in the top ten. Specimen: PBMCs or T cells enriched from blood (not recorded which). All receptors derive from a woman in her 30s with acute COVID-19.

The chain is built from TRBV24-1 and TRBJ2-3; 8 nucleotides align to TRBD2. After removal of 1 base from V and 2 bases from J, the junction contained 10 bases not matched to a gene. The CDR3 length is 18 residues. Germline lookup yields CDR1 KGHDR and CDR2 SFDVKD. The CDR3 DNA is TGTGCCACCAGTGATTTTAAAGTTGGGCGGGGGGTCACAGATACGCAGTATTTT. Translation: CATSDFKVGRGVTDTQYF.

This rearrangement joins TRBV11-2 to TRBJ2-1, with a possible D match to TRBD2 (5 bases). CDR3 size: 17 residues. Germline V lookup: CDR1 SGHAT, CDR2 FQNNGV. V was shortened by 4 bases and J by 1 base, with 17 bases between the two germline ends. CDR3 protein: CASSSEDSLGSYNEQFF. For the CDR3, the DNA is TGTGCCAGCAGCTCGGAGGACTCCTTGGGATCCTACAATGAGCAGTTCTTC.

The rearrangement links TRBV19 to TRBJ2-2; 8 positions match TRBD1. CDR3 length: 17 amino acids. Germline V gene sequence: CDR1 LNHDA, CDR2 SQIVND (reference sequence). With 7 bases clipped from V and 5 bases from J, the junction kept 15 bases outside the gene matches. The DNA of the CDR3 is TGTGCCAGTACCGCCCAGGACAGGGTCCCGGGTACCGGGGAGCTGTTTTTT. It codes for CASTAQDRVPGTGELFF.

The chain combines TRBV19 with TRBJ2-4, with 8 positions matching TRBD2. This CDR3 comprises 15 residues. In germline, CDR1 is LNHDA, CDR2 SQIVND (reference sequence). V lost 4 bases to trimming and J lost 4 bases; unmatched junction nucleotides: 6. The CDR3 nucleotides read TGTGCCAGTAGTACCCTCCCGGGGGGGAAAAACATTCAGTACTTC. Translation: CASSTLPGGKNIQYF.

The table lists this clone with a count of one. V and J are TRBV7-9 and TRBJ2-1, with a possible D match to TRBD2 (5 bases). The CDR3 is 12 amino acids. Trimming took off 5 bases at V and 9 bases at J, with 11 bases between the two ends. The V gene's germline CDR1 is SEHNR and CDR2 FQNEAQ (reference sequence). The CDR3: CASSRGWGEQFF. In DNA, the CDR3 is TGTGCCAGCAGCCGAGGGTGGGGTGAGCAGTTCTTC.

The CDR3 region has the DNA TGTGCAAGCCATCTCACGGGGGGCCCCTACAATGAGCAGTTCTTC. Its protein product is CASHLTGGPYNEQFF. The chain uses TRBV7-3 and TRBJ2-1, with a possible D match to TRBD2 (7 bases). Germline loops: CDR1 SGHTA, CDR2 FQGTGA. This CDR3 has 15 residues. Complete variable domain (other parts from reference TRBV7-3 and TRBJ2-1): GAGVSQTPSNKVTEKGKYVELRCDPISGHTALYWYRQSLGQGPEFLIYFQGTGAADDSGLPNDRFFAVRPEGSVSTLKIQRTERGDSAVYLCASHLTGGPYNEQFFGPGTRLTVL.

J is TRBJ1-4 and V is TRBV6-6; TRBD1 might be the D (6 bases). V lost 2 bases and J 7 bases, leaving 8 bases between the germline ends. The CDR3 runs 13 residues. Germline V lookup: CDR1 MNHNY, CDR2 SVGAGI (reference sequence). CDR3 in DNA: TGTGCCAGCAGTTACATCAGGGGTGAAAAACTGTTTTTT. It encodes CASSYIRGEKLFF.

This clone has just one count. This CDR3 is CAISEASYNSPLHF. For the CDR3, the DNA is TGTGCCATCAGTGAAGCCTCCTATAATTCACCCCTCCACTTT. The V and J genes are TRBV10-3 and TRBJ1-6; D uncertain. The V gene lost 3 bases and the J gene lost 0 bases, with 3 bases spanning the gap. Germline values: CDR1 ENHRY, CDR2 SYGVKD. This CDR3 region has 14 residues.

This chain uses TRBV1 with TRBJ2-1; no DNA check was done on the table's D call, TRBD1. TRBV1 is reported as a pseudogene. The CDR3 contains 15 residues. CDR3 loop: CTTSWGTGRSSEQFF. DNA for the CDR3: TGCACCACCAGCTGGGGGACAGGGAGGTCCAGTGAGCAGTTCTTC.

This clone was seen more than once but under ten times. The J gene is TRBJ2-7, the V gene TRBV4-1, with 8 positions matching TRBD1. This CDR3 region has 16 residues. Germline CDR1 reads MGHRA; CDR2 reads YSYEKL. V lost 3 bases and J lost 3; bases outside the gene matches: 10. CDR3 nucleotide sequence: TGCGCCAGCAGCCAGGGACCGGGACAGGTGGTCTACGAGCAGTACTTC. Residues: CASSQGPGQVVYEQYF.

The chain carries TRBV14 and TRBJ1-1; TRBD1 is a possible D gene (6 bases). V was shortened by 4 bases and J by 1 base, with 7 bases between the two germline ends. CDR3 length: 13 amino acids. The germline V gene encodes CDR1 SGHDN and CDR2 FVKESK. The CDR3 bases are TGTGCCAGCAGCCTGGGGGCGAACACTGAAGCTTTCTTT. Its translation is CASSLGANTEAFF.

The gene calls are TRBV29-1 and TRBJ2-7; no definite D call. The CDR3 covers 12 residues. V lost 6 bases to trimming and J lost 2 bases, with 11 bases between them. The germline gives CDR1 SQVTM, CDR2 ANQGSEA. The CDR3 DNA reads as TGCAGCGTCGAACAGAAAGCCTACGAGCAGTACTTC. Protein: CSVEQKAYEQYF.

CDR3 DNA sequence: TGCGCCAGCAGCTTGGAAGGACTAGCGGGGGCCGTAAGCTCCTACAATGAGCAGTTCTTC. This gives the protein CASSLEGLAGAVSSYNEQFF. The chain couples TRBV5-1 to TRBJ2-1, with 13 bases that match TRBD2. This CDR3 comprises 20 residues. Germline V gene sequence: CDR1 SGHRS, CDR2 YFSETQ. V lost 0 bases and J lost 0; bases outside the gene matches: 9.

The chain joins TRBV7-9 to TRBJ1-2; perhaps TRBD1 as D (6 bases). The germline V gene encodes CDR1 SEHNR and CDR2 FQNEAQ (reference sequence). The CDR3 extends over 13 amino acids. Trimming removed 5 bases from V and 6 bases from J, with 13 bases in between. CDR3 nucleotide sequence: TGTGCCAGCAGCCCTAGGACAGAGGATGGCTACACCTTC. Amino acid sequence: CASSPRTEDGYTF. Together with reference TRBV7-9 and TRBJ1-2, the CDR3 gives the full variable domain: DTGVSQNPRHKITKRGQNVTFRCDPISEHNRLYWYRQTLGQGPEFLTYFQNEAQLEKSRLLSDRFSAERPKGSFSTLEIQRTEQGDSAMYLCASSPRTEDGYTFGSGTRLTVV.

V gene TRBV5-1 combines with J gene TRBJ2-2; 11 bases are shared with TRBD2. J was trimmed by 6 bases and V by 2 bases; bases with no gene match: 12. CDR1 SGHRS and CDR2 YFSETQ come from the germline V gene. The CDR3 length is 18 residues. The CDR3 nucleotides read TGCGCCAGCAGCTTCGGGACTAGCGGTACCGGAGGGGCCGGGGAGCTGTTTTTT. This codes for CASSFGTSGTGGAGELFF.

In this sample, this clone turned up a few times. This chain uses TRBV30 with TRBJ2-7; D gene uncertain. V lost 0 bases to trimming and J lost 3 bases, with 9 bases between them. The CDR3 is made up of 13 amino acids. The germline gives CDR1 GTSNPN, CDR2 SVGIG (reference sequence). The CDR3 sequence: CAWSVRTVYEQYF. The CDR3 DNA reads TGTGCCTGGAGTGTACGCACGGTCTACGAGCAGTACTTC.

This chain connects TRBV9 to TRBJ1-1; 7 bases are a match to TRBD1. Germline CDR1 reads SGDLS; CDR2 reads YYNGEE. The CDR3 length is 18 residues. V lost 4 bases and J lost 0; bases outside the gene matches: 15. CDR3 coding DNA: TGTGCCAGCAGCCCTTCGGACAGGCCGCGCCTCATGAACACTGAAGCTTTCTTT. As protein: CASSPSDRPRLMNTEAFF.

This clone was observed a single time. The chain is built from TRBV10-2 and TRBJ2-7, with 7 bases identical to TRBD1. The CDR3 is 13 residues long. The germline V gene has CDR1 WSHSY and CDR2 SAAADI. The ends lost 7 bases at V and 3 bases at J; junction bases unmatched: 6. CDR3 protein: CASNRQGFYEQYF. The CDR3 DNA reads TGCGCCAGCAACCGACAGGGATTCTACGAGCAGTACTTC.

The chain is built from TRBV5-8 and TRBJ1-6, with TRBD1 as a possible D gene (6 bases). The germline V gene has CDR1 SGHTS and CDR2 YDEGEE. The CDR3 is 17 amino acids. The V gene lost 1 base and the J gene lost 6 bases, with 17 bases spanning the gap. The CDR3 here is CASSLRGGAGGNSPLHF. The DNA of the CDR3 is TGTGCCAGCAGCTTGAGGGGGGGGGCTGGTGGTAATTCACCCCTCCACTTT.

This chain links TRBV12-3 or TRBV12-4 with TRBJ1-1; D is unclear. Between the trimmed V and J ends, which lost 2 bases and 7 bases, there was a span of 11 bases. This CDR3 contains 13 residues. CDR3 residues: CASSLSVGNEAFF. In nucleotides, the CDR3 is TGTGCCAGCAGTTTAAGTGTCGGTAATGAAGCTTTCTTT.

The V and J genes are TRBV2 and TRBJ1-5; D not resolved. Germline CDR1 is SNHLY and CDR2 is FYNNEI. The germline V and J ends were trimmed by 1 base and 7 bases, with 14 bases remaining between them. The CDR3 spans 15 residues. The CDR3 is CASSEDLRAGQPQHF. CDR3 nucleotides: TGTGCCAGCAGTGAAGATCTGAGGGCTGGGCAGCCCCAGCATTTT.

The rearrangement joins TRBV5-1 to TRBJ2-3; TRBD1 matches 9 bases. The CDR3 has 15 amino acids. The germline CDR1 and CDR2 sequences are SGHRS and YFSETQ. V was clipped by 4 bases and J by 1 base; unmatched bases: 4. The CDR3 DNA sequence: TGCGCCAGCAGCATCCGGGACAGGGGCACAGATACGCAGTATTTT. It yields the protein CASSIRDRGTDTQYF.

The rearrangement uses TRBV9 and TRBJ2-7, with TRBD2 identical over 13 bases. After removal of 4 bases from V and 3 bases from J, the junction contained 4 bases not matched to a gene. Germline V CDR1 and CDR2: SGDLS, YYNGEE. The CDR3 length is 15 residues. CDR3 amino acids: CASSPGTSGVYEQYF. The CDR3 DNA sequence: TGTGCCAGCAGCCCCGGGACTAGCGGGGTCTACGAGCAGTACTTC. Filled out from reference TRBV9 and TRBJ2-7, the complete variable domain reads DSGVTQTPKHLITATGQRVTLRCSPRSGDLSVYWYQQSLDQGLQFLIQYYNGEERAKGNILERFSAQQFPDLHSELNLSSLELGDSALYFCASSPGTSGVYEQYFGPGTRLTVT.